This T cell receptor beta chain was recorded in a study of cytomegalovirus exposure and HLA in healthy donors. PCR primers comprised 60 Vbeta and 13 Jbeta primers. The protocol was immunoSEQ multiplex PCR, while the TCRdb copy is restricted to in-frame clones and leaves out a portion. Of under 150,000 clones listed, 80% to 90% were seen once; the top ten hold roughly 4.3%. The source of this sequence is a woman in her forties in good health and CMV-seropositive. Sequencing was carried out using PBMCs.

The CDR3 DNA follows: TGTGCCTGGGACGGACAGGGCGCGGCCGGGGAGCTGTTTTTT. Protein sequence: CAWDGQGAAGELFF. The chain couples TRBV30 to TRBJ2-2, with 8 bases lining up with TRBD1. The CDR3 totals 14 residues. Germline V lookup: CDR1 GTSNPN, CDR2 SVGIG (reference sequence). V was pared by 5 bases and J by 6 bases, with 8 bases of the junction left unmatched.